This T cell receptor beta chain appears in the sequencing data of a study of cytomegalovirus exposure and HLA in healthy donors. Study details: Early release data held some 80 million unique TCRs from HLA-typed donors.

With respect to this clone: What it recognizes is unknown.

Findings and caveats of the study: Analysis performed later found more than 15,000 TCR beta sequences associated with HLA alleles at 0.05 false discovery rate. Most TCR sequences proved rare, with some public TCRs found in many donors. Cytomegalovirus association was assigned to more than 150 TCR beta chains.

PCR amplification relied on 60 Vbeta primers (plus 13 Jbeta primers). Sequencing used immunoSEQ multiplex PCR; TCRdb keeps in-frame clones, though not all of them. Here the sample spans fewer than 200,000 clones, around 78% being singletons. Germline loops: CDR1 ENHRY, CDR2 SYGVKD. V lost 10 bases to trimming and J lost 4 bases; unmatched junction nucleotides: 5. CDR3 length equals 12 residues. The gene calls are TRBV10-3 and TRBJ2-5; 8 nucleotides agree with TRBD1. This clonotype originated in a female donor in good health and CMV-seronegative. Sequenced sample: PBMCs. CDR3 protein: CASAQGGETQYF. CDR3 DNA: TGTGCCAGCGCACAGGGGGGAGAGACCCAGTACTTC.